The TCR beta chain described here comes from a study of shared clonotypes between healthy human individuals. Study-wide context: Aged 18 to 49, the donors were a couple of women and three men.

The CDR3 is 14 residues long. The germline V gene encodes CDR1 SGHAT and CDR2 FQNNGV. V lost 5 bases to trimming and J lost 4 bases; unmatched junction nucleotides: 7. Regarding this clone: In the same sample, other DNA sequences code for this CDR3.

Unsorted samples used some 90 million PBMCs for genomic DNA. Template amounts of 250 to 350 ng DNA, about 30,000 T cell genomes, were employed in unsorted PBMC replicate PCRs. Unsorted PBMC DNA went through sequencing on ten immunoSEQ deep assay plates. The data were produced by immunoSEQ multiplex PCR, yet TCRdb's version contains in-frame clones alone and is incomplete. The repertoire holds fewer than 600,000 clones, with roughly four fifths as singletons. The sample consisted of PBMCs. The receptor's source is a woman in her 40s in good health. Some clones in this sample may be carry-over from other donors' samples. V is TRBV11-2 and J is TRBJ2-7, with 8 nucleotides matching TRBD2. As DNA, the CDR3 is TGTGCCAGCAGCCTGGGACTAGGATTATACGAGCAGTACTTC. Translating it yields CASSLGLGLYEQYF.